A single T cell receptor beta chain is shown here with its context. Its antigen is undetermined. This sample was taken from a study of siplizumab effects on memory and regulatory T cells. CDR3 length: 13 residues. V shed 0 bases and J shed 5 bases, with 10 bases lying between them. Looked up from germline, CDR1 is GTSNPN and CDR2 is SVGIG (reference sequence). Findings and limits, study-wide: The study found that mappable alloreactive CD4+ clones averaged approximately 69% Treg-derived with siplizumab and 25% to 30% in controls. The diversity of naive T cells seemed greater than that of memory cells, and their alloresponse contribution seemed major. Alloreactive sequences tracing back to unstimulated CD4+ memory cells fell significantly with siplizumab.

Assays were performed on roughly 94,000 TCR templates per sample. Clones were read by immunoSEQ multiplex PCR, and TCRdb kept only the in-frame ones, dropping some. The table includes about 87,000 clones, about 93% detected once. This clonotype was sampled from a human donor in good health. The V and J genes are TRBV30 and TRBJ1-2; a weak D match, TRBD1 (6 bases). The sample taken for sequencing was non-Treg CD4+ T cells sorted from blood. CDR3: CAWSVQGGYGYTF. DNA of the CDR3: TGTGCCTGGAGTGTACAAGGGGGGTATGGCTACACCTTC.